This T cell receptor beta chain derives from a study of cytomegalovirus exposure and HLA in healthy donors (dated by TCRdb to 2017 to 2019). Regarding the complete study: An earlier analysis of some 600 of the donors reported 250 to 300 Gb of sequence data and 117 million unique TCR beta sequences obtained from about 179 million T cells. The study was designed to test whether signatures of past pathogen exposure could be identified by cataloging public T cell receptors. Of the 300 to 500 genotyped donors, 65% to 90% were placed in the genetic ancestry cluster associated with self-reported Caucasian donors. Several DR-DQ haplotypes were treated as single units for association and clustering because of strong linkage in the cohort. Using immunosequencing, the study profiled T cell repertoires from fewer than 700 subjects and related those repertoires to cytomegalovirus serostatus. The number of donors typed differed by locus, with about 629-640 for A, B, C, DRB1 and DQB1, around 500 for DQA1, over 600 for DPA1, and 472 for DPB1. The study combined high-throughput TCR immunosequencing, statistical association of individual TCRs with disease status, and machine learning to predict cytomegalovirus infection status. Rather than drawing on any new phenotypic data, the later analysis identified candidate immune exposures from TCR beta sequences and the way those sequences occurred across donors. A later genetic analysis used genome-wide SNP genotypes for about three fifths of the roughly 700 donors, treating that subset as a discovery cohort. To decide whether each TCR beta V gene segment behaved as functional or pseudogenic, an earlier analysis of approximately 620 of the donors relied on high-throughput TCR beta sequencing. Besides the first cohort of 666 subjects, a separate validation cohort made up of 120 or so different subjects was used. Every discovery cohort repertoire had been produced on one sequencing platform. A later analysis re-analyzed previously published TCR beta repertoires from 550 to 700 donors and added high-resolution HLA genotyping to study TCR occurrence patterns. HLA typing included class I and class II loci at four-digit resolution. Donor age, sex, ethnicity and CMV serostatus were compiled together with the repertoire data. Among roughly 400 genotyped donors of the cohort, an average of roughly 240,000 unique TCR beta nucleotide sequences were sequenced per donor, roughly a sixth of them non-productive. About 310 gigabases of sequencing data and tens of millions of unique TCR sequences were included in an early release covering around 650 HLA-typed donors. The full study reports these points: In vitro tests confirmed that a few of the cytomegalovirus-associated TCR beta chains recognize cytomegalovirus antigens. A later analysis found that HLA-associated TCR beta chains were more clonally expanded and had lower generation probabilities than equally common non-associated chains. Correlated functional status among segregating V segments might be attributable to linkage disequilibrium, but an unknown experimental factor could not be ruled out. Broadly in line with IMGT annotations, most TCR beta V segments showed up in productive rearrangements about 87% or about 30% of the time in an earlier analysis of several hundred of the donors. The classifier was reported to diagnose cytomegalovirus status with high specificity and sensitivity in both the original and validation cohorts. A group of highly shared sequence variants was considered likely to be a technical artifact of the sequencing pipeline. A total of fewer than 200 TCR beta chains were listed by the study as associated with cytomegalovirus. A further reported finding was that TCR beta sequences accurately predicted the HLA-A and HLA-B alleles for most subjects in the first cohort. A later analysis reported that several top co-occurrence clusters appeared linked to parvovirus B19, influenza, CMV and Epstein-Barr virus. A later analysis associated some 17,000 TCR beta sequences with specific HLA alleles at a false discovery rate of 0.05. Roughly uniform sequencing depth across donors was assumed in presence/absence analyses, although this assumption may not hold. The authors suggested that the approach could potentially be generalized to other disease states and immunological phenotypes. In a later genetic analysis, a missense DCLRE1C variant was associated with V-gene and J-gene trimming of TCR beta chains, and the association was replicated in an independent cohort. A later analysis found that most CMV-associated TCR beta chains appeared HLA-restricted, with HLA associations seemingly driven largely by CMV exposure. Strong co-occurrence of HLA alleles, especially DR and DQ, made assigning TCR associations to individual alleles difficult. This cohort had only TCR beta chains sequenced, and the lack of alpha or paired-chain data limited which features could be detected. Because HLA typing was unavailable for some donors at each locus, only the typed subset was used in association tests. The 87-base-pair reads could not distinguish some IMGT-functional V segments, including TRBV6-2 and TRBV6-3, so those segments were excluded. Most TCR sequences were observed very rarely across donors, whereas some public TCRs were present in many individuals. A later genetic analysis reported fewer N-insertions in productive TCRs among donors in an Asian-associated ancestry cluster than the approximately 670-donor mean. Because counts were too low, around 17 rarely observed V segments, including chromosome 9 orphons, were left out of the earlier analysis of about 620 of the donors. The only immune exposure information available for the cohort was CMV serostatus. A later analysis found that TCR association rates varied across HLA loci, with DRB1 alleles showing the most associated TCRs and HLA-C alleles the fewest.

The cohort consisted of 600 to 700 healthy bone marrow donors. At the time of sampling, every cohort member was nominally healthy, though immune exposures that went unrecorded were likely present. The donor was CMV seropositive and was included in the group of 300 or so seropositive cohort members. Each donor provided a peripheral blood sample, and peripheral blood mononuclear cells were used for TCR beta sequencing. Genomic DNA extraction from the blood cell samples was performed with the Qiagen DNeasy Blood Extraction Kit. As regards this clone: Its target antigen remains unknown. No much larger clonotype is one base removed from it; base qualities were not supplied.

Taken from cysteine to phenylalanine, the CDR3 has 13 residues. Only the CDR3 DNA is retained, 39 bases long and in frame from the first base. Relative to germline, V is 6 bases shorter and J is 0 bases shorter, with 8 bases between their ends. For CDR1 and CDR2, the germline V gene lists KGHSH and LQKENI. The library was generated by the immunoSEQ multiplex PCR assay. The multiplex PCR relied on a mix of 60 forward primers for TCR Vbeta segments and 13 reverse primers for TCR Jbeta segments. The CDR3 region of rearranged TCR beta genes was amplified from genomic DNA with a multiplex PCR assay. Amplified TCR beta libraries were sequenced as 87-base-pair reads on the Illumina HiSeq System. The original pipeline was this. A later analysis tallied around 87 million unique TCR beta chains across the approximately 670 repertoires, and around 10 million of those chains were shared by two or more donors. A nearest-neighbor algorithm error-corrected the raw reads and collapsed the reads into unique sequences, merging closely related sequences to remove PCR and sequencing errors. V, D and J gene segments were assigned by aligning CDR3 sequences to IMGT reference sequences. For a sequence to be retained, a match of at least six nucleotides to both a V gene segment and a J gene segment was required. Rearrangements were called productive when the CDR3 lacked stop codons and stayed in frame with V and J; all others were non-productive. CDR3 was defined by IMGT convention, running from the second conserved V-encoded cysteine to the conserved J-encoded phenylalanine. In an earlier analysis of more than 550 of the donors, sequences lacking an unambiguous match to a single V gene segment were excluded. In an earlier analysis of roughly 600 of the donors, a V segment was called functional when productive rearrangements were above 56.7%, and segregating when the standard deviation between donors exceeded 5%. A statistical classification framework was built to diagnose cytomegalovirus status from the catalog of TCR beta chain sequences. A later analysis assigned V and J genes by comparing TCR nucleotide sequences with IMGT/GENE-DB human TR gene sequences. The TCRdist pipeline was used in a later analysis to assign CDR3 sequences and most-parsimonious VDJ recombination scenarios. A later analysis defined each TCR beta chain by its CDR3 amino acid sequence plus V-gene family, and excluded reads lacking a unique V-gene family. As a way to deal with suspected cross-contamination and a sequencing artifact, a later analysis dropped 640 or so nucleotide sequences that were highly shared and had low generation probability. A later analysis calculated a clonal expansion index for each public chain from normalized within-repertoire ranks of inferred template counts. Generation probabilities in a later analysis came from a VDJ recombination model fitted to out-of-frame rearrangements, and those results were checked against IGoR. A later analysis scored TCR-TCR, TCR-HLA and TCR-CMV co-occurrence with hypergeometric tests, applying a repertoire-size bias correction to TCR pairs. To estimate false discovery rates, a later analysis permuted the HLA or CMV assignments 20 times. In a later analysis, co-occurring TCRs were grouped using DBSCAN, and TCRdist sequence similarity was added for clustering within HLA-allele-positive subsets. Repertoires with fewer than 30,000 or more than 120,000 public chains were left out of co-occurrence clustering, as were several repertoires with anomalous nucleotide sharing. In its TCRdb copy, this immuneACCESS table keeps in-frame sequences only and misses some clones. Where compared with another copy, unresolved V genes explain less than half of these, and the others have no known cause. Clone size and the V and J calls come from that table; the DNA yielded D and trimming. Counted in this sample were 170,000 or so clones; more than 60% of them appeared once. Around 3.1% of the sample goes to the ten largest clones.

This TCR came from a woman in her forties or fifties in good health and CMV-seropositive. The chain employs TRBV18 and TRBJ1-1; a weak D assignment points to TRBD1 (5 bases agree). Sequenced input: PBMCs. In nucleotide form, the sequence is TGTGCCAGCTCGACAGACATGAACACTGAAGCTTTCTTT. Translation gives CASSTDMNTEAFF. Joined to the reference TRBV18 and TRBJ1-1 proteins, this CDR3 gives the full variable domain: NAGVMQNPRHLVRRRGQEARLRCSPMKGHSHVYWYRQLPEEGLKFMVYLQKENIIDESGMPKERFSAEFPKEGPSILRIQQVVRGDSAAYFCASSTDMNTEAFFGQGTRLTVV.